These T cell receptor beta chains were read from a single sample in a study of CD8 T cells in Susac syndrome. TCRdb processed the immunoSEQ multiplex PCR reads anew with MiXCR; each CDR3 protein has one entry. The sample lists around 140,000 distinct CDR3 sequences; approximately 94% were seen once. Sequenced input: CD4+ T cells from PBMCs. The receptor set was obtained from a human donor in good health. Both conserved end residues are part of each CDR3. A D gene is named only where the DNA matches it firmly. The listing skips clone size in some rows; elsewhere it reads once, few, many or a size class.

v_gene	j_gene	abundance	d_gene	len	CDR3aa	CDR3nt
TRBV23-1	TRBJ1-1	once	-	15	CASSQLEGKNTEAFF	TGCGCCAGCAGTCAATTGGAAGGGAAGAACACTGAAGCTTTCTTT
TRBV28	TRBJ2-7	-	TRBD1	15	CASSLSQGAISEQYF	TGTGCCAGCAGTTTATCGCAGGGGGCGATCTCCGAGCAGTACTTC
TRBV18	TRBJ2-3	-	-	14	CASSPQGSTDTQYF	TGTGCCAGCTCGCCTCAGGGTAGCACAGATACGCAGTATTTT
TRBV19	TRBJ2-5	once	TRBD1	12	CATQTGAETQYF	TGTGCCACCCAGACAGGGGCGGAGACCCAGTACTTC
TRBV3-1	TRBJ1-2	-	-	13	CASDNGGFYGYTF	TGTGCCAGCGATAATGGGGGATTCTATGGCTACACCTTC
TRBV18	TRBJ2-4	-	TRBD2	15	CASSPPGLSKNIQYF	TGTGCCAGCTCACCTCCGGGACTATCTAAAAACATTCAGTACTTC
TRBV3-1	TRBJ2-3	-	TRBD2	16	CASSPWTSGRGDTQYF	TGTGCCAGCAGCCCGTGGACTAGCGGGAGGGGAGATACGCAGTATTTT
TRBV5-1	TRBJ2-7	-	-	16	CASSLGAVGATYEQYF	TGCGCCAGCAGCTTGGGGGCGGTGGGGGCTACCTACGAGCAGTACTTC
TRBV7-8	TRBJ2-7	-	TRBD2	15	CASSLVASGIHEQYF	TGTGCCAGCAGCTTAGTGGCTAGCGGGATCCACGAGCAGTACTTC
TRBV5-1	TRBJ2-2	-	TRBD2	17	CASSSASGLGGTGELFF	TGCGCCAGCAGCTCGGCTAGCGGCCTCGGGGGTACCGGGGAGCTGTTTTTT
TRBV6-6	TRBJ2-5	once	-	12	CASSYSLETQYF	TGTGCCAGCAGTTATAGTCTGGAGACCCAGTACTTC
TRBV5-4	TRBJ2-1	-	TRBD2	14	CASSFERDRNEQFF	TGTGCCAGCAGCTTCGAGCGGGATCGGAATGAGCAGTTCTTC
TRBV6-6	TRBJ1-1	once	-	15	CASSYPTEVAAEAFF	TGTGCCAGCAGTTACCCGACAGAGGTCGCCGCTGAAGCTTTCTTT
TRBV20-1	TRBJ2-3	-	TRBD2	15	CSARISSGITDTQYF	TGCAGTGCTAGAATTTCTAGCGGAATCACAGATACGCAGTATTTT
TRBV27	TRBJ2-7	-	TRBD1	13	CASGRQGLFEQYF	TGTGCCAGCGGGAGACAGGGTCTTTTCGAGCAGTACTTC
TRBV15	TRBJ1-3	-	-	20	CATSRDPSSRTGSSGNTIYF	TGTGCCACCAGCAGAGATCCTTCATCAAGGACGGGGAGCTCTGGAAACACCATATATTTT
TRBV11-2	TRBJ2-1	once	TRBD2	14	CASTHSGREGEQFF	TGTGCCAGCACCCATAGCGGGAGAGAGGGTGAGCAGTTCTTC
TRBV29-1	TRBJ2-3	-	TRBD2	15	CSVRGLAGPSDTQYF	TGCAGCGTGCGGGGACTAGCGGGACCGTCGGATACGCAGTATTTT
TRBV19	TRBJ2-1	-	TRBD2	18	CASNRVLVAGVFYNEQFF	TGTGCCAGTAATAGAGTGTTGGTAGCGGGAGTCTTTTACAATGAGCAGTTCTTC
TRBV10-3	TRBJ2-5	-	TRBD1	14	CAISESGQEETQYF	TGTGCCATCAGTGAGTCGGGACAGGAAGAGACCCAGTACTTC
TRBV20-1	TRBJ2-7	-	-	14	CSARLGAASYEQYF	TGCAGTGCTAGGTTAGGGGCAGCCTCCTACGAGCAGTACTTC
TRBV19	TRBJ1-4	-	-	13	CASKTLTNEKLFF	TGTGCCAGTAAGACCCTAACTAATGAAAAACTGTTTTTT
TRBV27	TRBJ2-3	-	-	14	CASSLVGVVDTQYF	TGTGCCAGCAGTTTAGTAGGGGTGGTAGATACGCAGTATTTT
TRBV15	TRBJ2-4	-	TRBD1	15	CATSRAGTGGNIQYF	TGTGCCACCAGCAGAGCCGGGACAGGGGGGAACATTCAGTACTTC
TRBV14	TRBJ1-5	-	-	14	CASSQSGLNQPQHF	TGTGCCAGCAGCCAATCGGGGTTGAATCAGCCCCAGCATTTT
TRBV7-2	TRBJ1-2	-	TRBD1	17	CASSLGGVGTGNYGYTF	TGTGCCAGCAGCTTAGGGGGGGTCGGGACAGGCAACTATGGCTACACCTTC
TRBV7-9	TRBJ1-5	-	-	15	CASSLAGPGHQPQHF	TGTGCCAGCAGCTTAGCGGGCCCGGGGCATCAGCCCCAGCATTTT
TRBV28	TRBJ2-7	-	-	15	CASSSTGTGGYEQYF	TGTGCCAGCAGTTCCACCGGGACTGGGGGCTACGAGCAGTACTTC
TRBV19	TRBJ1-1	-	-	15	CASSILDGLNTEAFF	TGTGCCAGTAGTATCCTCGACGGTTTGAACACTGAAGCTTTCTTT
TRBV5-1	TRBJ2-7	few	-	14	CASSLDPSTGEQYF	TGCGCCAGCAGCTTGGATCCTAGCACGGGCGAGCAGTACTTC
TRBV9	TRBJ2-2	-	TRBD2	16	CASSGRGLAVAGELFF	TGTGCCAGCAGCGGTAGGGGACTAGCGGTCGCCGGGGAGCTGTTTTTT
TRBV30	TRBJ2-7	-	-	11	CAWKEAYEQYF	TGTGCCTGGAAAGAAGCCTACGAGCAGTACTTC
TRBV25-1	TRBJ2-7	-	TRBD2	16	CASRAGTSGSSYEQYF	TGTGCCAGCAGGGCCGGGACTAGCGGGAGCTCCTACGAGCAGTACTTC
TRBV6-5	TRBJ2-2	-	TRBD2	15	CASSYSLAGAGELFF	TGTGCCAGCAGTTACTCTCTTGCGGGAGCCGGGGAGCTGTTTTTT
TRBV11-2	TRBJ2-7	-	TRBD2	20	CASSQDKGLAGHFTSYEQYF	TGTGCCAGCAGCCAGGACAAGGGACTAGCGGGCCACTTCACCTCCTACGAGCAGTACTTC
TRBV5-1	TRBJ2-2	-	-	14	CASSLQTNTGELFF	TGCGCCAGCAGCTTACAGACTAACACCGGGGAGCTGTTTTTT